This is a list of T cell receptor beta chains from one sample in a study of CD8+ T cells in alopecia areata. TCRdb keeps only in-frame clones here, not all; method: immunoSEQ multiplex PCR. The data contain around 20,000 clones, roughly 60% of them singletons. Sample: CD4+ Tregs sorted from blood. The receptors were gathered from a human donor with alopecia areata. Both conserved end residues are part of each CDR3. D genes are given only for firm matches. Clone size, where shown, is once, few, many, or a class for clones that have expanded.

v_gene,abundance,d_gene,j_gene,CDR3nt,CDR3aa
TRBV29-1,few,NA,TRBJ1-2,TGCAGCGTTACAGCATCCTATGGCTACACCTTC,CSVTASYGYTF
TRBV10-3,few,TRBD1,TRBJ1-2,TGTGCCATCAGTGAGGGGGACAGGGTGAATGGCTACACCTTC,CAISEGDRVNGYTF
TRBV9,few,NA,TRBJ2-2,TGTGCCAGCACCCTGGGGCTCTTTAACACCGGGGAGCTGTTTTTT,CASTLGLFNTGELFF
TRBV11-2,NA,NA,TRBJ1-1,TGTGCCAGCAGCTTAGGGGATCCGGGCACTGAAGCTTTCTTT,CASSLGDPGTEAFF
TRBV5-1,NA,NA,TRBJ2-7,TGCGCCAGCAGCTTGCGGGAGTCCTACGAGCAGTACTTC,CASSLRESYEQYF
TRBV7-2,NA,NA,TRBJ2-5,TGTGCCAGCAGCTTAGATGGTAGCGGAAGGGAGACCCAGTACTTC,CASSLDGSGRETQYF
TRBV29-1,few,TRBD2,TRBJ2-2,TGCAGCGTCGTAGGACTAGCGGGAGAAACCGGGGAGCTGTTTTTT,CSVVGLAGETGELFF
TRBV6-6,NA,NA,TRBJ2-3,TGTGCCAGCAGTTACAGGGACCTCACAGATACGCAGTATTTT,CASSYRDLTDTQYF
TRBV7-2,NA,NA,TRBJ1-5,TGTGCCAGCAGCTTAGGTAGGGCGTCCAATCAGCCCCAGCATTTT,CASSLGRASNQPQHF
TRBV2,NA,NA,TRBJ1-5,TGTGCCAGCAGTCCGGAGGAGGTTGATGGGCCCCAGCATTTT,CASSPEEVDGPQHF
TRBV11-2,NA,NA,TRBJ1-2,TGTGCCAGCAGCTCCGCAGGGCTTAACTATGGCTACACCTTC,CASSSAGLNYGYTF
TRBV15,few,NA,TRBJ2-7,TGTGCCACCAGCAGAGAGGGGGCAGGGGCCTACGAGCAGTACTTC,CATSREGAGAYEQYF
TRBV4-2,once,TRBD1,TRBJ2-2,TGTGCCAGCAGCGCGGACAGGAGGACCGGGGAGCTGTTTTTT,CASSADRRTGELFF
TRBV2,NA,TRBD2,TRBJ2-4,TGTGCCAGCAGTCCTAGCGGGGGCGGGGAAAACATTCAGTACTTC,CASSPSGGGENIQYF
TRBV5-1,few,NA,TRBJ2-5,TGCGCCAGCAGCTCGATGGGGGCTTTAGGGGAGACCCAGTACTTC,CASSSMGALGETQYF
TRBV28,NA,NA,TRBJ1-2,TGTGCCGGCAGCACCGTGGGCGGCTACACCTTC,CAGSTVGGYTF
TRBV7-2,NA,NA,TRBJ2-3,TGTGCCAGCAGCTTAGTTTGGAGGGTTGGAGATACGCAGTATTTT,CASSLVWRVGDTQYF
TRBV5-1,NA,NA,TRBJ2-2,TGCGCCAGCAGCTTGGCGGGGGTCCGCACCGGGGAGCTGTTTTTT,CASSLAGVRTGELFF
TRBV28,NA,NA,TRBJ2-3,TGTGCCAGCAGTTTTTTTGGGTTAGGGGGGGGAACAGATACGCAGTATTTT,CASSFFGLGGGTDTQYF
TRBV4-1,NA,NA,TRBJ1-1,TGCGCCAGCAGCCAAGGAGTTTACGGTGGAGTTTATATGAACACTGAAGCTTTCTTT,CASSQGVYGGVYMNTEAFF
TRBV7-2,NA,NA,TRBJ1-2,TGTGCCAGCAGCTTAGGGGGTTCCTATGGCTACACCTTC,CASSLGGSYGYTF
TRBV5-1,NA,NA,TRBJ1-5,TGCGCCAGCAGCTTGTCATTGGGGGATCAGCCCCAGCATTTT,CASSLSLGDQPQHF
TRBV11-2,NA,NA,TRBJ2-4,TGTGCCAGCAGCTTAGTGGGTCCGTACATTCAGTACTTC,CASSLVGPYIQYF
TRBV28,NA,NA,TRBJ2-7,TGTGCCAGCAGTGAACGGTACGAGCAGTACTTC,CASSERYEQYF
TRBV30,NA,NA,TRBJ1-6,TGTGCCGGGGCCACAGGGCTCAGGAATTCACCCCTCCACTTT,CAGATGLRNSPLHF
TRBV9,NA,NA,TRBJ2-1,TGTGCCAGCAGCGGCTTTCGGGCCGCGGGCAATGAGCAGTTCTTC,CASSGFRAAGNEQFF
TRBV18,NA,NA,TRBJ1-1,TGTGCCAGCTTCACGGGGGCAGGTTTGAACACTGAAGCTTTCTTT,CASFTGAGLNTEAFF
TRBV18,NA,TRBD2,TRBJ2-3,TGTGCCAGCTCACAGGGACTAGCGGGAATCACAGATACGCAGTATTTT,CASSQGLAGITDTQYF
TRBV29-1,NA,TRBD2,TRBJ2-7,TGCAGCGCCGGACTAGCGGGGCTCCCCTACGAGCAGTACTTC,CSAGLAGLPYEQYF
TRBV30,NA,TRBD2,TRBJ2-5,TGTGCCTGGAGTGTACTTGGACTAGCGTTTGGAGAGACCCAGTACTTC,CAWSVLGLAFGETQYF
TRBV4-2,NA,TRBD1,TRBJ1-1,TGTGCCAGCAGCCAAGACAGGGGGAAGAACACTGAAGCTTTCTTT,CASSQDRGKNTEAFF
TRBV25-1,NA,TRBD1,TRBJ2-5,TGTGCCAGCAGTGGGACAGGGTTGGAGACCCAGTACTTC,CASSGTGLETQYF
TRBV28,NA,NA,TRBJ1-2,TGTGCCAGCAGTGCGGCCCTTTATGGCTACACCTTC,CASSAALYGYTF
TRBV21-1,few,NA,TRBJ1-2,TGTGCCAGCAGCAAACCTGAGAACTATGGCTACACCTTC,CASSKPENYGYTF
TRBV10-3,NA,TRBD1,TRBJ2-6,TGTGCCATCAGTGTCAAGGACAGGCCTGGGGCCAACGTCCTGACTTTC,CAISVKDRPGANVLTF
TRBV7-9,NA,NA,TRBJ2-5,TGTGCCAGCAGCTTAGCCGGGGAGACCCAGTACTTC,CASSLAGETQYF
TRBV7-9,NA,NA,TRBJ1-2,TGTGCCAGCAGCCAAGACAGCGGCGGCTATGGCTACACCTTC,CASSQDSGGYGYTF
TRBV10-3,NA,TRBD1,TRBJ2-5,TGTGCCATCAGTGAAGGGACAGAACAAGAGACCCAGTACTTC,CAISEGTEQETQYF
TRBV7-2,NA,NA,TRBJ2-1,TGTGCCAGCAGCGTAGACTGGACAGAAAATGAGCAGTTCTTC,CASSVDWTENEQFF
TRBV20-1,NA,NA,TRBJ2-2,TGCAGTGCTAGGAACACCGGGGAGCTGTTTTTT,CSARNTGELFF
TRBV27,NA,NA,TRBJ1-5,TGTGCCAGCAGACGGGGGGAGTATCAGCCCCAGCATTTT,CASRRGEYQPQHF
TRBV29-1,NA,NA,TRBJ2-1,TGCAGCGTTGAATCATCGCGGGCAAACTACAATGAGCAGTTCTTC,CSVESSRANYNEQFF
TRBV25-1,NA,NA,TRBJ2-3,TGTGCCAGCAGTTCGGCGTTTGGGGACACAGATACGCAGTATTTT,CASSSAFGDTDTQYF